The 25 T cell receptor beta chains below were found in one sample sequenced in a study of OX40 agonist ivuxolimab in advanced cancers. Profiled with immunoSEQ multiplex PCR; TCRdb holds only in-frame clones, not every one. The table has tens of thousands of clones, roughly 80% seen once; the top ten hold roughly 26%. This sample comprised CD4+ or CD8+ T cells sorted from blood, obtained in a trial of the OX40 agonist ivuxolimab. Every receptor here comes from an adult with an advanced solid tumor such as melanoma, head and neck, liver or kidney cancer.

This clone was seen more than once but under ten times. The CDR3 sequence is CASSPEGDTQYF. DNA of the CDR3: TGTGCCAGCAGTCCTGAGGGGGATACGCAGTATTTT. J is TRBJ2-3 and V is TRBV6-5; perhaps D is TRBD1 or TRBD2 (5 bases each). CDR1 is MNHEY, CDR2 SVGAGI, per germline. The CDR3 loop spans 12 amino acids. Trimming took 5 bases from V and 6 from J, leaving 9 bases between them.

This rearrangement joins TRBV5-6 to TRBJ1-1; D is possibly TRBD1 (5 bases). The V end lost 4 bases, the J end lost 1 base, and 8 bases lay between the germline ends. Germline-derived CDR1 and CDR2 are SGHDT and YYEEEE. The CDR3 is 13 residues long. CDR3 coding DNA: TGTGCCAGCAGCGCGGGGGGGAACACTGAAGCTTTCTTT. This encodes CASSAGGNTEAFF. Complete variable domain (other parts from reference TRBV5-6 and TRBJ1-1): DAGVTQSPTHLIKTRGQQVTLRCSPKSGHDTVSWYQQALGQGPQFIFQYYEEEERQRGNFPDRFSGHQFPNYSSELNVNALLLGDSALYLCASSAGGNTEAFFGQGTRLTVV.

V is TRBV13 and J is TRBJ1-2; D not resolved. The length of the CDR3 is 11 residues. Germline V CDR1 and CDR2: PRHDT, FYEKMQ (reference sequence). V lost 0 bases, J lost 14 bases, and 10 bases lay in between. For the CDR3, the DNA is TGTGCCAGCAGCTTAGGGACCGTTTCTACCTTC. Translation gives CASSLGTVSTF.

The chain carries TRBV7-8 and TRBJ1-1, with 12 nucleotides matching TRBD1. The germline V gene has CDR1 SGHVS and CDR2 FQNEAQ. J lost 2 bases, V lost 5 bases, and 9 bases had no gene match. The CDR3 runs to 17 residues. The CDR3 reads CASSVRPGQGANTEAFF. CDR3 sequence (DNA): TGTGCCAGCAGCGTCCGCCCGGGACAGGGGGCAAACACTGAAGCTTTCTTT.

J is TRBJ2-7 and V is TRBV6-5; D ambiguous. Germline V gene sequence: CDR1 MNHEY, CDR2 SVGAGI. This CDR3 comprises 13 residues. Trimming took off 5 bases at V and 7 bases at J, with 15 bases between the two ends. The CDR3 bases are TGTGCCAGCAGTGACCGGGCCCTCTCGGAGCAGTACTTC. It encodes CASSDRALSEQYF.

This chain joins TRBV27 and TRBJ2-3, with D hard to call. CDR1 MNHEY and CDR2 SMNVEV come from the germline V gene (reference sequence). Trimming took off 0 bases at V and 1 base at J, with 8 bases between the two ends. This CDR3 comprises 15 residues. The CDR3 spells CASSLSHRGTDTQYF. CDR3 in DNA: TGTGCCAGCAGTTTATCCCATAGGGGCACAGATACGCAGTATTTT.

J is TRBJ2-7 and V is TRBV27; no clear D. Per the germline V gene, CDR1 is MNHEY and CDR2 is SMNVEV (reference sequence). The V end lost 9 bases, the J end lost 8 bases, and 14 bases lay between the germline ends. CDR3 length equals 11 residues. The CDR3 sequence: CASGQSGKQYF. CDR3 coding DNA: TGTGCCAGTGGCCAATCTGGAAAGCAGTACTTC.

The gene calls are TRBV2 and TRBJ2-7, with D possibly matching TRBD1 (6 bases). V dropped 6 bases and J dropped 5 bases, with 14 bases sitting between them. CDR1 is SNHLY, CDR2 FYNNEI, per germline. The CDR3 loop spans 13 amino acids. DNA of the CDR3: TGTGCCAGCAGGGGGCAGGGGCCAGACGAGCAGTACTTC. Translation gives CASRGQGPDEQYF.

The gene calls are TRBV9 and TRBJ2-1; D is perhaps TRBD1 or TRBD2 (5 bases each). The CDR3 loop spans 15 amino acids. Germline V gene lookup returns CDR1 SGDLS and CDR2 YYNGEE. V was clipped by 4 bases and J by 9 bases, with 20 bases between them. CDR3 in DNA: TGTGCCAGCAGCCCTAACGGACTCCGAAGGGGTGAGCAGTTCTTC. Encoded protein: CASSPNGLRRGEQFF.

This rearrangement joins TRBV15 to TRBJ1-2; D is undetermined. V gave up 3 bases and J gave up 0 bases, with 8 bases separating them. This CDR3 is 14 amino acids long. Germline CDR1 is LNHNV and CDR2 is YYDKDF (reference sequence). CDR3 nucleotide sequence: TGTGCCACCAGCAGGCAGGCGGCTAACTATGGCTACACCTTC. Protein: CATSRQAANYGYTF.

The genes are TRBV29-1 and TRBJ2-7; D unresolved. Germline lookup yields CDR1 SQVTM and CDR2 ANQGSEA. The CDR3 is 11 residues long. The ends were cut back, 2 bases at V and 5 bases at J, with 7 bases in the middle. The CDR3 here is CSVEIGNEQYF. In nucleotides, the CDR3 is TGCAGCGTTGAAATAGGGAACGAGCAGTACTTC.

The CDR3 nucleotides read TGTGCCAGCAGCTCCCTAGACAGGGCGAACACCGGGGAGCTGTTTTTT. Protein product: CASSSLDRANTGELFF. The genes are TRBV13 and TRBJ2-2, with 7 positions matching TRBD1. The germline V gene has CDR1 PRHDT and CDR2 FYEKMQ (reference sequence). The CDR3 covers 16 residues. V shed 4 bases, J shed 0 bases, and the junction held 5 bases outside the gene matches.

In DNA, the CDR3 is TGTGCCAGCAGCCTTACCCGAGTAGCTACAGAAGCTGAGCAGTTCTTC. Translation: CASSLTRVATEAEQFF. V usage is TRBV7-8 and J usage is TRBJ2-1; D is ambiguous. Germline V CDR1 and CDR2: SGHVS, FQNEAQ. The CDR3 runs 16 residues. Trimming took 5 bases from V and 9 from J, leaving 23 bases between them.

The rearrangement links TRBV27 to TRBJ2-5; D remains unclear. The CDR3 is made up of 12 amino acids. Germline-derived CDR1 and CDR2 are MNHEY and SMNVEV (reference sequence). Trimming took 0 bases from V and 5 from J, leaving 4 bases between them. Written as DNA, the CDR3 is TGTGCCAGCAGTTTATCAGGGGAGACCCAGTACTTC. Amino acid sequence: CASSLSGETQYF.

The chain recombines TRBV19 with TRBJ1-1; D not resolved. The CDR3 is 13 residues long. The V end was cut by 8 bases, the J end by 0 bases, with 10 bases between. CDR1 and CDR2 (germline): LNHDA, SQIVND (reference sequence). CDR3 protein: CASAWRLNTEAFF. Written as DNA, the CDR3 is TGTGCCAGTGCCTGGAGACTGAACACTGAAGCTTTCTTT.

Only one count was recorded for this clone. V is TRBV7-6 and J is TRBJ1-1; D unclear. The germline V and J ends were trimmed by 2 bases and 1 base, with 5 bases remaining between them. Per germline, CDR1 SGHVS and CDR2 FNYEAQ. The CDR3 loop spans 13 amino acids. The chain's CDR3 is CASSLSSNTEAFF. CDR3 nucleotide sequence: TGTGCCAGCAGCTTATCGTCGAACACTGAAGCTTTCTTT.

This chain connects TRBV10-1 to TRBJ1-1; D is uncertain. CDR1 is WNHNN, CDR2 SYGVQD, per germline (reference sequence). Trimming removed 2 bases at V and 0 bases at J, with 4 bases between. This CDR3 region has 13 residues. CDR3 coding DNA: TGCGCCAGCAGTGAGGGGATGAACACTGAAGCTTTCTTT. It translates to CASSEGMNTEAFF.

The J gene is TRBJ2-5, the V gene TRBV5-4; the D gene is possibly TRBD1 (6 bases). V lost 6 bases and J 2 bases, leaving 26 bases between the germline ends. Germline assignment: CDR1 SGHNT and CDR2 YYREEE (reference sequence). The CDR3 has 18 residues. As DNA, the CDR3 is TGTGCCAGCACCCTGCGCGGTCAGGGGCAGGTTATACAAGAGACCCAGTACTTC. Protein sequence: CASTLRGQGQVIQETQYF.

The chain couples TRBV9 to TRBJ2-1; 10 bases match TRBD2. Germline lookup yields CDR1 SGDLS and CDR2 YYNGEE. This CDR3 comprises 16 residues. Trimming at V came to 3 bases and at J to 6 bases, leaving 9 bases not matched to a gene. The CDR3 spells CASSATSGPDFNEQFF. For the CDR3, the DNA is TGTGCCAGCAGCGCGACTAGCGGGCCGGATTTCAATGAGCAGTTCTTC.

The J gene is TRBJ2-1, the V gene TRBV11-1; 12 bases match TRBD2. The CDR3 runs 14 residues. Per the germline V gene, CDR1 is SGHAT and CDR2 is FQDESV (reference sequence). Trimming cost V 5 bases and J 7 bases; bases outside gene matches: 3. The CDR3 nucleotides are TGTGCCAGCAGCCCCGGGACTAGCGGGAATGAGCAGTTCTTC. Encoded protein: CASSPGTSGNEQFF.

The J gene is TRBJ1-5, the V gene TRBV15; D remains ambiguous. Germline CDR1 LNHNV, CDR2 YYDKDF (reference sequence). This CDR3 is built from 14 residues. V was pared by 1 base and J by 9 bases, with 13 bases between. CDR3 in amino acids: CATSRVRILGPQHF. CDR3 bases: TGTGCCACCAGCAGAGTGAGGATCTTAGGGCCCCAGCATTTT.

The chain carries TRBV7-3 and TRBJ2-2; D not certain. Deletions cut 5 bases from V and 1 base from J, with 5 bases between. This CDR3 region has 13 residues. In germline, CDR1 is SGHTA, CDR2 FQGTGA. As DNA, the CDR3 is TGTGCCAGCAGCAGCCTGAACACCGGGGAGCTGTTTTTT. This codes for CASSSLNTGELFF.

This clone has a single count. The rearrangement links TRBV10-3 to TRBJ1-6; D not resolved. The germline V gene encodes CDR1 ENHRY and CDR2 SYGVKD. The CDR3 has 16 amino acids. V lost 5 bases and J lost 9, with 20 bases in between. The CDR3 protein is CAISPEEGVWSSPLHF. The CDR3 nucleotides read TGTGCCATCAGTCCAGAGGAGGGAGTTTGGAGTTCACCCCTCCACTTT.

This clone was detected a few times. The rearrangement uses TRBV11-2 and TRBJ2-1; TRBD1 is a possible D gene (5 bases). Germline values: CDR1 SGHAT, CDR2 FQNNGV. V shed 1 base and J shed 4 bases, with 11 bases lying between them. The CDR3 runs to 15 residues. CDR3 sequence reads: CASSLGQGVYNEQFF. Written as DNA, the CDR3 is TGTGCCAGCAGCTTAGGGCAGGGTGTATACAATGAGCAGTTCTTC.

The V call is TRBV2, the J call TRBJ1-5; 7 bases fit TRBD1. Looked up from germline, CDR1 is SNHLY and CDR2 is FYNNEI. Unmatched junction bases numbered 16, after V lost 10 bases and J lost 4 bases. The CDR3 is made up of 16 amino acids. DNA for the CDR3: TGTGCCACTCTCTCAGGGGGTGAGGGGGCTAATCAGCCCCAGCATTTT. It codes for CATLSGGEGANQPQHF.